The sequence of this T cell receptor (beta chain) was determined in a study of T cell changes during pregnancy in multiple sclerosis. The germline CDR1 and CDR2 sequences are SGHNT and YYREEE (reference sequence). The CDR3 consists of 13 residues. J gave up 9 bases and V 1 base, and 3 bases lay outside the gene matches. TCRdb keeps only in-frame clones here, not all; method: immunoSEQ multiplex PCR. Here the sample spans tens of thousands of clones, nearly 95% being singletons. The sequences come from CD4+ T cells from peripheral blood mononuclear cells, collected after pregnancy. The receptor's source is a female donor with multiple sclerosis, enrolled in a pregnancy study. The chain employs TRBV5-4 and TRBJ2-4, with 8 nucleotides matching TRBD1. The CDR3: CASSLQQGGIQYF. Here the CDR3 DNA reads TGTGCCAGCAGCTTGCAACAGGGGGGCATTCAGTACTTC.